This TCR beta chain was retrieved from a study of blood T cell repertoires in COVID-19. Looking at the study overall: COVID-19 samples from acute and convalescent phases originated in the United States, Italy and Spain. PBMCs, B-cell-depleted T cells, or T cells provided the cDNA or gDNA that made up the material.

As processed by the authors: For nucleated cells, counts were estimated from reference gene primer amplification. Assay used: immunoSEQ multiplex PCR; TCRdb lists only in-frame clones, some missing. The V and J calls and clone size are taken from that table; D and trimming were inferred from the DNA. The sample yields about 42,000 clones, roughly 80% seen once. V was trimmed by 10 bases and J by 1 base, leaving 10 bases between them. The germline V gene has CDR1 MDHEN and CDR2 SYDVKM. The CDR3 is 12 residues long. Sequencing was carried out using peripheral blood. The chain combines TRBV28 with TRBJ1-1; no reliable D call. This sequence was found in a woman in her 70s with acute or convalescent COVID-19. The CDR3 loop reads CATNTANTEAFF. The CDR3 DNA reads TGTGCCACCAATACAGCGAACACTGAAGCTTTCTTT.